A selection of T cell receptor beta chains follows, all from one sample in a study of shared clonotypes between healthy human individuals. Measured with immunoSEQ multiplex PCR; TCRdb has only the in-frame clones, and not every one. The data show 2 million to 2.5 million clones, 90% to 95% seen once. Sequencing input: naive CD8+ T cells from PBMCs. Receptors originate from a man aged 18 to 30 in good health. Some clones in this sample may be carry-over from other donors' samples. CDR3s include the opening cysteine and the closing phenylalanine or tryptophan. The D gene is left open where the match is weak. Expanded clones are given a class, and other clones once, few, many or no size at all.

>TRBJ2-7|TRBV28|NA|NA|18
TGTGCCAGCAGTTTAATCCATGCGGGCCTTATTAGCTCCTACGAGCAGTACTTC
CASSLIHAGLISSYEQYF
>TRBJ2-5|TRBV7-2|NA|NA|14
TGTGCCAGCAGCTTAGGCCACGCCCTGGAGACCCAGTACTTC
CASSLGHALETQYF
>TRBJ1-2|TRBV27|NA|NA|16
TGTGCCAGCAGTCCCTCGTGGGGAGAAACTAACTATGGCTACACCTTC
CASSPSWGETNYGYTF
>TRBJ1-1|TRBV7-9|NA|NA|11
TGTGCCAGCAGGCAAAACACTGAAGCTTTCTTT
CASRQNTEAFF
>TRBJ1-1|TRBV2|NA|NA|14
TGTGCCAGCAGTGAAGCTTCCAGAAACACTGAAGCTTTCTTT
CASSEASRNTEAFF
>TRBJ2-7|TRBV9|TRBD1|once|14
TGTGCCAGCAGCGTAGGGGACAGGTTTCTCGAGCAGTACTTC
CASSVGDRFLEQYF
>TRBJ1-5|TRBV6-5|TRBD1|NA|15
TGTGCCAGCAGTTACGGGGGACAGGGAAATCAGCCCCAGCATTTT
CASSYGGQGNQPQHF
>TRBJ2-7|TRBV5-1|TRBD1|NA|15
TGCGCCAGCAGCTACGAAAGACAGGGGCCCTACGAGCAGTACTTC
CASSYERQGPYEQYF
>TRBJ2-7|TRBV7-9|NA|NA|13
TGTGCCAGCAGCGCTAATTATACCTACGAGCAGTACTTC
CASSANYTYEQYF
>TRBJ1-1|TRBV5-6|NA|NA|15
TGTGCCAGCAGCTTGTCGCATATCGCGGGGGAAGGAGCTTTCTTT
CASSLSHIAGEGAFF
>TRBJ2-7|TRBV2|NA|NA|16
TGTGCCAGCAGTGAAGCCCGGGGAGGGCAGGGGGTCGGGCAGTACTTC
CASSEARGGQGVGQYF
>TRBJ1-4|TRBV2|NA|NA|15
TGTGCCAGCAGTGACAGGACAGCACCTAATGAAAAACTGTTTTTT
CASSDRTAPNEKLFF
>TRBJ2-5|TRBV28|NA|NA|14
TGTGCCAGCAGTCGGGAGCCTGCAAAAGAGACCCAGTACTTC
CASSREPAKETQYF
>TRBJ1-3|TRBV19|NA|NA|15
TGTGCCAGTAGTATAATGTGGAGCTCTGGAAACACCATATATTTT
CASSIMWSSGNTIYF
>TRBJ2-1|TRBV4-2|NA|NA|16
TGTGCCAGCAGCCATGAGCGAATACTCTCCTACAATGAGCAGTTCTTC
CASSHERILSYNEQFF
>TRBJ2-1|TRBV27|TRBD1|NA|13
TGTGCCAGCAGAGCAGGGGGTCGAGATGAGCAGTTCTTC
CASRAGGRDEQFF
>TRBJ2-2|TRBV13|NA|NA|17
TGTGCCAGCAGCTTAGGCTTTTTAGAAAGGCGCACCGGGGAGCTGTTTTTT
CASSLGFLERRTGELFF
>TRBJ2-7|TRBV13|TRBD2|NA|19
TGTGCCAGCAGCTCCCCGGGGGGTATGACTAGCGGGAGGTTGTACGAGCAGTACTTC
CASSSPGGMTSGRLYEQYF
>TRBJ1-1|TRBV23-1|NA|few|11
TGCGCCAGCCTTTCTAGTTGTGAAGCTTTCTTT
CASLSSCEAFF
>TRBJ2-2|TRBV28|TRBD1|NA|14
TGTGCCAGCCGGGGACAGGGAGGCACCGGGGAGCTGTTTTTT
CASRGQGGTGELFF
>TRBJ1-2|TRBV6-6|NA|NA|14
TGTGCCAGCAGTTACTGGCAGCCTAACTATGGCTACACCTTC
CASSYWQPNYGYTF
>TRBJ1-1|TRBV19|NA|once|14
TGTGCCAGTACCTTCCGGCAGGGGAGAACTGAAGCTTTCTTT
CASTFRQGRTEAFF
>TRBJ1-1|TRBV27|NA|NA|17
TGTGCCAGCAGACGGGTTGGTTCGTACAGAATGAACACTGAAGCTTTCTTT
CASRRVGSYRMNTEAFF
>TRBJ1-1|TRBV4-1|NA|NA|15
TGCGCCAGCAGCCAAGATCCGGGGGTGAACACTGAAGCTTTCTTT
CASSQDPGVNTEAFF
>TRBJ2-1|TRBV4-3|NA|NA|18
TGCGCCAGCAGCCAAGAAGAAGCAGGGGGAGGGCCATACAATGAGCAGTTCTTC
CASSQEEAGGGPYNEQFF
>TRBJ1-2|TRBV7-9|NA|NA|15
TGTGCCAGCAGCGGTCCCCAGAAGTTAGACTATGGCTACACCTTC
CASSGPQKLDYGYTF
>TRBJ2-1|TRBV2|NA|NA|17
TGTGCCAGCAGTGATTCCAGCGGACTTACCTTCTACAATGAGCAGTTCTTC
CASSDSSGLTFYNEQFF
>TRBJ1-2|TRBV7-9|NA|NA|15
TGTGCCAGCAGCTTACCAGTGGGAGACACCTATGGCTACACCTTC
CASSLPVGDTYGYTF
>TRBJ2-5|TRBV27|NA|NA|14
TGTGCCAGCAGTATCTCCAGGGCTCAAGAGACCCAGTACTTC
CASSISRAQETQYF
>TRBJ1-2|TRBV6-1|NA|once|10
TGTGCCAGCAACCTATACGGCTACACCTTC
CASNLYGYTF
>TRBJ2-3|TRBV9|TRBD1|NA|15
TGTGCCAGCAGCTTGACCGGGACAGTCACAGATACGCAGTATTTT
CASSLTGTVTDTQYF
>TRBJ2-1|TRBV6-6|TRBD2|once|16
TGTGCCAGCAGTTACTCGGCTAGCGGGAGGGACAATGAGCAGTTCTTC
CASSYSASGRDNEQFF
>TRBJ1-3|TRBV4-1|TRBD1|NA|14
TGCGCCAGCAGCCCCGGGACAGGAATCAGCACCATATATTTT
CASSPGTGISTIYF
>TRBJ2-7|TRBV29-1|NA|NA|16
TGCAGCGTTGATGGTCTGGGCCCCGAGGGGTCCTACGAGCAGTACTTC
CSVDGLGPEGSYEQYF
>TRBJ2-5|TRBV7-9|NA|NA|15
TGTGCCAGCAGCCCCTGGAGCGGAGGCCTCGAGACCCAGTACTTC
CASSPWSGGLETQYF
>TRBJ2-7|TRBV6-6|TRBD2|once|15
TGTGCCAGCAGCGGACTAGCGGGAGGTACCTACGAGCAGTACTTC
CASSGLAGGTYEQYF
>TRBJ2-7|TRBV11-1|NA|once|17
TGTGCCAGCAGCTTAGGATTTTCGGGGCCCACCCAGGGGGAGCAGTACTTC
CASSLGFSGPTQGEQYF
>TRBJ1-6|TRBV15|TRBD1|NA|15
TGTGCCACCAGCGAACGGACAGGGGGCAATTCACCCCTCCACTTT
CATSERTGGNSPLHF
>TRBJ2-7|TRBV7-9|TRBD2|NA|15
TGTGCCAGCAGCTTAGTTGTAGCGGGAATCTACGAGCAGTACTTC
CASSLVVAGIYEQYF
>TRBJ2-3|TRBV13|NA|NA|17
TGTGCCAGCAGTATACGACTGGCCCCGAATAGCACAGATACGCAGTATTTT
CASSIRLAPNSTDTQYF
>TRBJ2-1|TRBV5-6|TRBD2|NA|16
TGTGCCAGCAGCCATTCGCTAGCGGGATATTTTAATGAGCAGTTCTTC
CASSHSLAGYFNEQFF
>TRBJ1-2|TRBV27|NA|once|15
TGTGCCAGCAGAGTCGCGGGACTTGTTAACTATGGCTACACCTTC
CASRVAGLVNYGYTF
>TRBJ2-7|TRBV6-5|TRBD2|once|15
TGTGCCAGCAGTTACGGGGCTAGCGGGTACTACGAGCAGTACTTC
CASSYGASGYYEQYF
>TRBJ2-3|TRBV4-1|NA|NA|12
TGCGCCAGCAGCCAAGGAGGGGGGACGCAGTATTTT
CASSQGGGTQYF
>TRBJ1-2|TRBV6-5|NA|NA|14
TGTGCCAGCAGTTACCATGAACAAGCCTATGGCTACACCTTC
CASSYHEQAYGYTF
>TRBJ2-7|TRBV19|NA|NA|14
TGTGCCAGTAGTACCACCGGGGCCCTCTACGAGCAGTACTTC
CASSTTGALYEQYF
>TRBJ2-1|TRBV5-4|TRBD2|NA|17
TGTGCCAGCAGTCCCTCTACCCTTAGCGGGAGGAGGAATGAGCAGTTCTTC
CASSPSTLSGRRNEQFF
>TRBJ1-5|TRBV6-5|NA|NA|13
TGTGCCAGCAGTTCCTACAGGGCTCAGCCCCAGCATTTT
CASSSYRAQPQHF